What follows is one T cell receptor beta chain and its context. Measured with immunoSEQ multiplex PCR; TCRdb has only the in-frame clones, and not every one. The sample records over 90,000 clones, roughly 92% being singletons. The entry originates in a study of T cell changes during pregnancy in multiple sclerosis. Trimming cost V 6 bases and J 2 bases, with 19 bases left between them. Germline CDR1 is SQVTM and CDR2 is ANQGSEA. This CDR3 contains 15 residues. J is TRBJ1-2 and V is TRBV29-1, with a tentative D call TRBD1 (5 bases). Here the sequenced sample was peripheral blood, taken after pregnancy. This receptor was taken from a female donor with multiple sclerosis, enrolled in a pregnancy study. DNA for the CDR3: TGCAGCGTCGTGAGGGGCGGGGGGAGGAACTATGGCTACACCTTC. Its translation is CSVVRGGGRNYGYTF.